The clone carrying this T cell receptor beta chain has a count of ten or more. What it binds is not known. The library targeted TCRbeta and was prepared with unique molecular identifiers. A single record per CDR3 protein comes from TCRdb applying MiXCR to the PCR reads. The table lists around 120,000 distinct CDR3 sequences, 23% of them singletons. The record originates from a study of T-cell reconstitution after alpha-beta-depleted transplantation in children. Study-level points and caveats: Newly produced T cells mostly accounted for T-cell counts and diversity one year post-transplant.

The V end was cut by 5 bases, the J end by 12 bases, with 19 bases between. The length of the CDR3 is 13 residues. The rearrangement links TRBV12-3 or TRBV12-4 to TRBJ1-1; D is uncertain. The sample in question was PBMCs, mostly from graft donor cells, obtained 180 days after TCRalphabeta/CD19-depleted stem cell transplant. This receptor was obtained from a male patient aged 2 to 9 who had a stem cell transplant for chronic granulomatous disease, so the T cells may come from the graft donor. In DNA form, the CDR3 reads TGTGCCAGCAGTAAGATAGACGGGTCAGAATCTTTCTTT. Encoded protein: CASSKIDGSESFF.